This T cell receptor beta chain comes out of a study of human CD4 T cells and Enterobacteriaceae. Trimming took 6 bases from V and 8 from J; bases not matched to a gene: 8. The V gene's germline CDR1 is MNHEY and CDR2 SVGAGI. The CDR3 is 14 amino acids. Sorting took every CD4+ cell except CD45RA+CCR7+CD95- naive cells, reaching over 98% purity. Healthy donors' blood was sourced from blood donation centers in Switzerland. Total CD4+ T cells and monocytes came from CD4/CD14 microbead positive selection. CD8+, CD14+, CD16+, CD56+, CD19+ and CD25-bright cells were excluded before sorting. Detection sensitivity for ex vivo total memory CD4+ was one cell in 200,000. TCRdb's table, derived via immunoSEQ multiplex PCR, lists solely in-frame clones and lacks some. The sample has 27,000 or so clones; 70% to 90% are singletons.

The clonotype originates from a human donor in good health. The V gene is TRBV6-5, the J gene TRBJ2-1; 9 bases are a match to TRBD1. The sample comprised memory CD4+ T cells from blood. CDR3 residues: CASRTGGSMDEQFF. DNA of the CDR3: TGTGCCAGCAGGACAGGGGGGAGTATGGATGAGCAGTTCTTC.